This T cell receptor (beta chain) was recorded in a study of blood T cell repertoires in COVID-19. Study background: COVID-19 samples from acute and convalescent phases originated in the United States, Italy and Spain. From T cells, B-cell-depleted T cells, or PBMCs came the material, which was cDNA or gDNA.

V was shortened by 2 bases and J by 2 bases, with 14 bases between the two germline ends. Germline CDR1 and CDR2: SEHNR and FQNEAQ (reference sequence). This CDR3 contains 16 residues. Original processing methods: How many nucleated cells were present was estimated from reference gene primer amplification. Libraries were prepared by immunoSEQ multiplex PCR; TCRdb keeps only in-frame clonotypes and omits some of them. The V and J calls and the clone size are those of that table, but D and trimming were determined from the DNA. The profile shows over 200,000 clones, 88% of them singletons. This TCR came from a man in his 60s who had recovered from COVID-19. The gene calls are TRBV7-9 and TRBJ2-3; D perhaps matches TRBD2 (5 bases). The sequenced sample consisted of peripheral blood. CDR3 protein: CASSLYEGINTDTQYF. CDR3 in DNA: TGTGCCAGCAGCTTATACGAGGGAATAAACACAGATACGCAGTATTTT.